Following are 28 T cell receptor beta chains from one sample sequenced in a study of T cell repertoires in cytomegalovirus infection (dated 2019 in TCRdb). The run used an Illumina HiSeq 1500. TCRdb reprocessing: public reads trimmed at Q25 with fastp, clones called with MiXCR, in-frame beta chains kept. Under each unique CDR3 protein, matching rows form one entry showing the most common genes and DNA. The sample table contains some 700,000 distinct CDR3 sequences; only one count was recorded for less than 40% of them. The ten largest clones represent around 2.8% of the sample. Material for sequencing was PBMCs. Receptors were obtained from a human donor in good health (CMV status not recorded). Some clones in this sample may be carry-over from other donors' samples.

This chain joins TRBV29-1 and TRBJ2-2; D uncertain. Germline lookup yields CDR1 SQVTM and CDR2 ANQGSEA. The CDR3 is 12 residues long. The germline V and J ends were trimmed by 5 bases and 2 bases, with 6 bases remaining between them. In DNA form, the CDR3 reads TGCAGCGTTCACAGCAACACCGGGGAGCTGTTTTTT. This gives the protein CSVHSNTGELFF.

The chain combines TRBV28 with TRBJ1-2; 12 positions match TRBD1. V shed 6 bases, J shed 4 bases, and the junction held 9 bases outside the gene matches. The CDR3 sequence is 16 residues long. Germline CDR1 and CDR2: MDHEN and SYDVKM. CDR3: CASRATGTGGPYGYTF. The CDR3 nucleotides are TGTGCCAGCAGAGCCACCGGGACAGGGGGCCCCTATGGCTACACCTTC.

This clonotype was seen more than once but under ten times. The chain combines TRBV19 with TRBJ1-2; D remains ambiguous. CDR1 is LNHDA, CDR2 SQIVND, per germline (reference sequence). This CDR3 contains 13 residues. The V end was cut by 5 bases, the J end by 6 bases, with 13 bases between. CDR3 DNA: TGTGCCAGTAGTCATTCAGCGAGTCATGGCTACACCTTC. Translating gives CASSHSASHGYTF.

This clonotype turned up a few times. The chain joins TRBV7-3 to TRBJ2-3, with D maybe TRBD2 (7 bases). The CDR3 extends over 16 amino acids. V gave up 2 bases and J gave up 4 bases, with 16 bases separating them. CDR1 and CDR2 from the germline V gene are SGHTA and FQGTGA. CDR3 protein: CASSLSSWGGPDTQYF. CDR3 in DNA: TGTGCCAGCAGCTTATCGTCGTGGGGGGGGCCAGATACGCAGTATTTT.

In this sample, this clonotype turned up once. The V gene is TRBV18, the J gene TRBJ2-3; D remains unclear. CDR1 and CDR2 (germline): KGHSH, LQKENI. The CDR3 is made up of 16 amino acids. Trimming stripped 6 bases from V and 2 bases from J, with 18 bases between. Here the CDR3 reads CASSPTTDPPTDTQYF. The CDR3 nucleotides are TGTGCCAGCTCGCCCACCACAGATCCCCCCACAGATACGCAGTATTTT.

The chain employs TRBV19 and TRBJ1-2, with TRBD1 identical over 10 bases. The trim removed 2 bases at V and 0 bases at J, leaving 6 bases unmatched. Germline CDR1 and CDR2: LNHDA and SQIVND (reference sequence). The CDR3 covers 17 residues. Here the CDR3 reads CASSISGTGAANYGYTF. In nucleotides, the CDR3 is TGTGCCAGTAGTATAAGCGGGACAGGGGCCGCTAACTATGGCTACACCTTC. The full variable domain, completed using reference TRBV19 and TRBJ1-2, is DGGITQSPKYLFRKEGQNVTLSCEQNLNHDAMYWYRQDPGQGLRLIYYSQIVNDFQKGDIAEGYSVSREKKESFPLTVTSAQKNPTAFYLCASSISGTGAANYGYTFGSGTRLTVV.

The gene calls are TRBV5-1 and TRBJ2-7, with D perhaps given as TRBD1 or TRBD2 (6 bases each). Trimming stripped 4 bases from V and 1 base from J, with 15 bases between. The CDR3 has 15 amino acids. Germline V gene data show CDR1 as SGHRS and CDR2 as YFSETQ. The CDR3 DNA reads TGCGCCAGCAGCCCCGGGGGCAGTTTATCCTACGAGCAGTACTTC. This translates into CASSPGGSLSYEQYF.

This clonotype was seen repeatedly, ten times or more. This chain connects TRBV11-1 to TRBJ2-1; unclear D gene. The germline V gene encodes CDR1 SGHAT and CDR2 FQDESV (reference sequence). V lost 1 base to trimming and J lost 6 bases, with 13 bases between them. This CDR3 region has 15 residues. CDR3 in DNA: TGTGCCAGCAGCTTAGAGGAACGGGCCGTCAATGAGCAGTTCTTC. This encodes CASSLEERAVNEQFF.

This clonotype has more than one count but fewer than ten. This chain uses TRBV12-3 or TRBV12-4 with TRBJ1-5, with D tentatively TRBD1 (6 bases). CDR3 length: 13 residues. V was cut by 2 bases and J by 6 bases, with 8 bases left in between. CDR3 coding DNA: TGTGCCAGCAGTTTAAGGGGGATTCAGCCCCAGCATTTT. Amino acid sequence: CASSLRGIQPQHF.

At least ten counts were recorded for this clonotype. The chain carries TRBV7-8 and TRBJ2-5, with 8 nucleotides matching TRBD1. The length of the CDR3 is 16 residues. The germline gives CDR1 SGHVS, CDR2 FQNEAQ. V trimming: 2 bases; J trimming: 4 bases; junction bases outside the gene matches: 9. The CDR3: CASSLMIGQGGETQYF. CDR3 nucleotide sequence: TGTGCCAGCAGCTTAATGATAGGACAGGGCGGAGAGACCCAGTACTTC.

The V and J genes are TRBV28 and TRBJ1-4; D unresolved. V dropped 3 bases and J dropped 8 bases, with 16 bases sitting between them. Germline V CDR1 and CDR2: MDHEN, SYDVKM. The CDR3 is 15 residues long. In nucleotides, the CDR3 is TGTGCCAGCAGTTTGTGGAGTAAGGGAACCGAAAAACTGTTTTTT. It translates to CASSLWSKGTEKLFF.

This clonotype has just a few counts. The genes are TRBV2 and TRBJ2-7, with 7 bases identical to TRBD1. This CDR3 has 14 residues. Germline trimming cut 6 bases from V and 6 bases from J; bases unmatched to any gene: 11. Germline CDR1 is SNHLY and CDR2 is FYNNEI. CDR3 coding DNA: TGTGCCAGCAGCGCAACCGACAGGGTGGGCGAGCAGTACTTC. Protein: CASSATDRVGEQYF.

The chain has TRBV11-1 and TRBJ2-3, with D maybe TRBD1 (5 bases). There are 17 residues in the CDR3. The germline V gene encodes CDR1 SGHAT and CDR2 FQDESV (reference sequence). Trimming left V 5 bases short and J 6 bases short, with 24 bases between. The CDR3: CASSHDPGGRARDTQYF. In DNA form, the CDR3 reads TGTGCCAGCAGCCACGATCCGGGCGGCAGGGCCCGGGATACGCAGTATTTT.

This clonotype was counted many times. The CDR3 sequence is CASSLITADYGYTF. The CDR3 nucleotides read TGTGCCAGCAGTTTAATAACAGCTGACTATGGCTACACCTTC. The V gene is TRBV28, the J gene TRBJ1-2, with D unresolved. This CDR3 has 14 residues. CDR1 is MDHEN and CDR2 is SYDVKM in the germline V gene. V was trimmed by 2 bases and J by 3 bases, leaving 10 bases between them.

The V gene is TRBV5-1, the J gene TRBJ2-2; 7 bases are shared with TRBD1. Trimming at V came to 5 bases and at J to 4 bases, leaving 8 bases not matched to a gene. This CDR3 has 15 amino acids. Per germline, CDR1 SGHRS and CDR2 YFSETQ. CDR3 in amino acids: CASRPPGTVTGELFF. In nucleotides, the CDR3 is TGCGCCAGCAGGCCTCCCGGGACAGTCACCGGGGAGCTGTTTTTT.

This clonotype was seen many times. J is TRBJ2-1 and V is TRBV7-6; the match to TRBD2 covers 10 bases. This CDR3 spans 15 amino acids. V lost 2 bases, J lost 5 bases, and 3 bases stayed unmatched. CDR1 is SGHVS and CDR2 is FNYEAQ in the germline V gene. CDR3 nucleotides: TGTGCCAGCAGCTTACGGACTAGCGGTAACAATGAGCAGTTCTTC. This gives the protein CASSLRTSGNNEQFF.

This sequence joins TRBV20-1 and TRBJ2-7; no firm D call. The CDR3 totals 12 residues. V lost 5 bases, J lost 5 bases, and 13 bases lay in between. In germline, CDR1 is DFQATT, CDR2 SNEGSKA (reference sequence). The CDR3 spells CSACCLFNEQYF. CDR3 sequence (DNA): TGCAGTGCTTGCTGTCTTTTTAACGAGCAGTACTTC.

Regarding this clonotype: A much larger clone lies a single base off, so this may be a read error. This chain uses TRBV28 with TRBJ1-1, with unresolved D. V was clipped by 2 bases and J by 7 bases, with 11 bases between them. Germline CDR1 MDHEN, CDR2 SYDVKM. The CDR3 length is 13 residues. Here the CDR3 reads CASSLLGVCEAFF. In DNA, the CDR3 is TGTGCCAGCAGTTTACTAGGAGTATGTGAAGCTTTCTTT.

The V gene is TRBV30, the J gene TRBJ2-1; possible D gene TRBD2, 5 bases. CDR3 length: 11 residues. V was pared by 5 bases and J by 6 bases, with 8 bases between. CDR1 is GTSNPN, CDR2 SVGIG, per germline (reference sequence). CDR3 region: CAWRDLNEQFF. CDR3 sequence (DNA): TGTGCCTGGCGGGATCTCAATGAGCAGTTCTTC.

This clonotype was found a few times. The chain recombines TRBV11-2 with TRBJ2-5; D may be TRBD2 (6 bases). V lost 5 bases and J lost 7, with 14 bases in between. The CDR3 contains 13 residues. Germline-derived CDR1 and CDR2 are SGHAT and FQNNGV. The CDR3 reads CASSLRDFGTQYF. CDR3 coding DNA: TGTGCCAGCAGCCTCCGGGACTTCGGGACCCAGTACTTC.

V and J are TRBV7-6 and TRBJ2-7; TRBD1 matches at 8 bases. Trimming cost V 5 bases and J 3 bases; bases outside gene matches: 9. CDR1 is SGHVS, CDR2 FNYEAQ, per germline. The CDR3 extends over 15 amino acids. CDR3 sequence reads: CASSQRDRSFYEQYF. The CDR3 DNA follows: TGTGCCAGCAGCCAACGGGACAGGAGCTTCTACGAGCAGTACTTC.

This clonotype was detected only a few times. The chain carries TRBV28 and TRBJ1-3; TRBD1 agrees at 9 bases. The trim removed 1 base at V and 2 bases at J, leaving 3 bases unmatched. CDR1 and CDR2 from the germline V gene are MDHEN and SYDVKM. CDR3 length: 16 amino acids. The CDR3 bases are TGTGCCAGCAGTTTATCCGGGACAGGGCCTGGAAACACCATATATTTT. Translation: CASSLSGTGPGNTIYF.

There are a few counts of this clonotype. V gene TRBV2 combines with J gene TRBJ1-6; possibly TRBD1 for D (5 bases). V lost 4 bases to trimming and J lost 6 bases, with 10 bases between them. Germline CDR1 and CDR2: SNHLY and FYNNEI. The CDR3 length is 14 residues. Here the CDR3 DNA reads TGTGCCAGCAGTGGGGGACTTATTAATTCACCCCTCCACTTT. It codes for CASSGGLINSPLHF.

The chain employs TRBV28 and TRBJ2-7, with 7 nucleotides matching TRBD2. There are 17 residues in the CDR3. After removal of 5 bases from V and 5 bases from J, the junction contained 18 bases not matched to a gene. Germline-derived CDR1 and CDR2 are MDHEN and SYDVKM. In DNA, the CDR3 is TGTGCCAGCAGTGGCTCTTACTGGCGGGAGATGTTCCACGAGCAGTACTTC. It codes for CASSGSYWREMFHEQYF.

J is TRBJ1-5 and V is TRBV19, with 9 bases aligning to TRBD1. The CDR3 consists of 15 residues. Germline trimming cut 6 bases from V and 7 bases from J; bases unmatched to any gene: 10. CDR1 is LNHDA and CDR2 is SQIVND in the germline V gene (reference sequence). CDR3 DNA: TGTGCCAGTAGCCTACAGGGGGCCCAGGGGCAGCCCCAGCATTTT. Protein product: CASSLQGAQGQPQHF. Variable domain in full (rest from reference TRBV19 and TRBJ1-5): DGGITQSPKYLFRKEGQNVTLSCEQNLNHDAMYWYRQDPGQGLRLIYYSQIVNDFQKGDIAEGYSVSREKKESFPLTVTSAQKNPTAFYLCASSLQGAQGQPQHFGDGTRLSIL.

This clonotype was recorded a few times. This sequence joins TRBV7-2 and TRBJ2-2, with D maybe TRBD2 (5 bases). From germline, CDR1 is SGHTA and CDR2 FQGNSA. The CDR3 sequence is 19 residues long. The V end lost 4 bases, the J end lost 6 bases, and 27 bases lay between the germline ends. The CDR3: CASSSRPPGWEIMSGELFF. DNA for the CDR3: TGTGCCAGCAGCTCCCGCCCCCCGGGTTGGGAGATTATGTCCGGGGAGCTGTTTTTT.

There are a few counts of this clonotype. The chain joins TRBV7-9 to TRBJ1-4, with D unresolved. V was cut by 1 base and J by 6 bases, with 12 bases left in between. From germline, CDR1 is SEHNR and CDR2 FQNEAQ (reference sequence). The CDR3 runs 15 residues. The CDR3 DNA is TGTGCCAGCAGCTTAGTCCCTGTGGGCGATGAAAAACTGTTTTTT. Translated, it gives CASSLVPVGDEKLFF.

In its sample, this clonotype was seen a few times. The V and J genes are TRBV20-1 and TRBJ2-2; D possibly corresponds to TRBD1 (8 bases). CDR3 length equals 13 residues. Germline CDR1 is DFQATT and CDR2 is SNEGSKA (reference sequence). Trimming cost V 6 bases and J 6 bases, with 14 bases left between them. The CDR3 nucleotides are TGCAGTGCAACAGGGGGGGAGGCCGGGGAGCTGTTTTTT. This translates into CSATGGEAGELFF.